These T cell receptor beta chains were read from a single sample in a study of blood T cell repertoires in COVID-19. This table comes from immunoSEQ multiplex PCR, and its TCRdb copy is limited to in-frame clones, with some not included. The sample has 50,000 to 75,000 clones; about 88% are singletons. Material for sequencing was peripheral blood. The receptors come from an elderly man in a cohort sampled during active COVID-19. The CDR3 runs from the conserved cysteine through the conserved F or W. The size of a clone is reported for some rows only, either as once, few or many, or as a class for expanded clones.

CDR3 length,J gene,clone size,V gene,CDR3 protein
15,TRBJ2-5,.,TRBV4-1,CASSQGTSAGETQYF
15,TRBJ2-1,few,TRBV10-1,CASSVQGAAPNEQFF
13,TRBJ1-5,.,TRBV9,CASSVNSNQPQHF
14,TRBJ2-1,.,TRBV19,CASSSGKRYNEQFF
19,TRBJ2-6,.,TRBV18,CASSRRSGARSSGANVLTF
15,TRBJ2-2,.,TRBV3-1/TRBV3-2,CASSLAGMSTGELFF
15,TRBJ2-3,.,TRBV5-1,CASSGGLARTDTQYF
12,TRBJ1-1,.,TRBV15,CATSRQGGEAFF
14,TRBJ2-7,once,TRBV11-2,CASSISSSSYEQYF
12,TRBJ1-1,.,TRBV7-9,CASSIVRGEAFF
16,TRBJ2-5,.,TRBV5-4,CASSWGLAGTQETQYF
14,TRBJ2-1,.,TRBV20-1,CSASQAERDNEQFF
15,TRBJ1-6,.,TRBV10-2,CASSESPGQNSPLHF
15,TRBJ2-7,.,TRBV6-5,CASRTGGTGLYEQYF
15,TRBJ2-3,.,TRBV6-5,CASSWGLDPTDTQYF
13,TRBJ1-2,.,TRBV20-1,CSASVSAGYGYTF
16,TRBJ2-1,.,TRBV6-1,CASSGSGGRSYNEQFF
16,TRBJ2-5,.,TRBV7-3,CASSLGSAGGFETQYF
15,TRBJ2-1,.,TRBV5-4,CASSLVGQGKNEQFF
17,TRBJ1-1,.,TRBV12-5,CASGLATGATSNTEAFF
15,TRBJ1-3,.,TRBV5-1,CASSLEAGGGNTIYF
17,TRBJ2-1,.,TRBV7-2,CASSRGILAGGDNEQFF
12,TRBJ1-2,.,TRBV5-6,CASSLGGNGYTF
17,TRBJ2-2,few,TRBV27,CASSPSTGKRFGGELFF
12,TRBJ2-3,.,TRBV30,CAWSSGTDTQYF
16,TRBJ1-1,.,TRBV6-5,CASRYRTRVVSTEAFF
16,TRBJ2-3,.,TRBV7-3,CASSLGSGSFTDTQYF
13,TRBJ2-2,few,TRBV5-4,CASSFSDTGELFF
16,TRBJ2-2,.,TRBV5-1,CASSFQGAPDTGELFF
15,TRBJ1-5,.,TRBV6-1,CASSEVGASNQPQHF
15,TRBJ2-1,.,TRBV19,CAISPTRGVYNEQFF
15,TRBJ1-6,.,TRBV6-1,CASSEAGQGNSPLHF
14,TRBJ1-4,few,TRBV5-4,CASSRSGGNEKLFF
16,TRBJ2-3,.,TRBV18,CASSPQLASGTDTQYF
16,TRBJ1-5,.,TRBV5-5,CASSLGAANSNQPQHF
16,TRBJ2-3,.,TRBV11-1,CASSLTGTRSTDTQYF
14,TRBJ1-6,.,TRBV2,CASSVRVANSPLHF
14,TRBJ1-1,.,TRBV25-1,CASSVPGRGTEAFF
15,TRBJ2-1,.,TRBV11-1,CASSLGDWKGNEQFF
18,TRBJ1-4,.,TRBV5-1,CASSSNPGQGYDNEKLFF
14,TRBJ2-7,once,TRBV10-3,CAISETSGLYEQYF
19,TRBJ2-6,.,TRBV18,CASSRPMGDGHSGANVLTF
17,TRBJ1-3,.,TRBV3-1/TRBV3-2,CASSQGGAGGSGNTIYF
16,TRBJ2-2,few,TRBV5-4,CASSLAAGGNTGELFF
12,TRBJ1-1,.,TRBV27,CASSLIGGRAFF
15,TRBJ1-1,.,TRBV9,CASSVGDRMNTEAFF
14,TRBJ2-2,.,TRBV6-4,CASSGQGGTGELFF
13,TRBJ1-1,.,TRBV28,CASSLQQNTEAFF
12,TRBJ1-2,once,TRBV12-3/TRBV12-4,CASSPDRAGYTF
16,TRBJ2-3,.,TRBV9,CASSLETSGKPDTQYF
13,TRBJ2-1,.,TRBV6-5,CASTRDSYNEQFF
13,TRBJ2-7,.,TRBV6-6,CATKQRGGHEQYF
21,TRBJ2-2,.,TRBV15,CATSRKRPLGLAGGSTGELFF
13,TRBJ1-2,.,TRBV19,CASSTQGNHGYTF